A selection of T cell receptor beta chains follows, all from one sample in a study of molecular identifiers for immune sequencing clone quantification. TCRdb called the PCR reads again in MiXCR, with one record for every CDR3 protein. Among some 100,000 distinct CDR3 sequences listed, roughly 19% were seen once. The sample comprised naive CD8+ T cells from blood, with Jurkat cell RNA spiked in. These receptor sequences come from a human donor in good health. Some libraries in this study had Jurkat cell RNA spiked in. Both conserved end residues are part of each CDR3. D genes are given only for firm matches. Not every row has a clone size; where given, it reads once, few, many or a size class.

D gene	clone size	CDR3 length	V gene	J gene	CDR3 DNA	CDR3 protein
TRBD2	once	14	TRBV3-1	TRBJ2-1	TGTGCCGGCAGGTCTAGCGGGCCGTTGGAAGAGCAGTTCTTC	CAGRSSGPLEEQFF
TRBD1	many	15	TRBV5-4	TRBJ2-5	TGTGCCAGCAGCTTTGATCGGGACAGTGAAGAGACCCAGTACTTC	CASSFDRDSEETQYF
.	many	15	TRBV19	TRBJ1-5	TGTGCCAGTAGGATGGCAAGTTTGAGCAATCAGCCCCAGCATTTT	CASRMASLSNQPQHF
.	many	13	TRBV2	TRBJ2-1	TGTGCCAGCGAGGACATCTCCTACAATGAGCAGTTCTTC	CASEDISYNEQFF
.	many	14	TRBV24-1	TRBJ2-1	TGTGCCACCAGTGGTGATAGCTCCTACAATGAGCAGTTCTTC	CATSGDSSYNEQFF
TRBD2	many	13	TRBV2	TRBJ2-7	TGTGCCAGTCATTTAGCGGGTCGCAACGAGCAGTACTTC	CASHLAGRNEQYF
TRBD1	many	18	TRBV7-9	TRBJ2-2	TGTGCCAGCAGCTCGAGGACGGGACAGGGCTCTGACACCGGGGAGCTGTTTTTT	CASSSRTGQGSDTGELFF
TRBD2	many	16	TRBV5-1	TRBJ2-7	TGCGCCAGCAGCTTGGAAGAGACGGGAGGGCCCTACGAGCAGTACTTC	CASSLEETGGPYEQYF
.	many	16	TRBV27	TRBJ2-1	TGTGCCAGCATCCCATCCCCGGGACGGGTCTACAATGAGCAGTTCTTC	CASIPSPGRVYNEQFF
TRBD1	many	15	TRBV6-5	TRBJ2-3	TGTGCCAGCAGTTACTCAGGGCAGGGGGCAGATACGCAGTATTTT	CASSYSGQGADTQYF
TRBD2	many	16	TRBV5-4	TRBJ2-2	TGTGCCAGCAGCTTCGCCGGTAGCGGGACCACCGGGGAGCTGTTTTTT	CASSFAGSGTTGELFF
TRBD2	.	17	TRBV20-1	TRBJ2-7	TGCAGTGCTCCCAATAAAGCGAAGACTAGCGGGAGTTATGAGCAGTACTTC	CSAPNKAKTSGSYEQYF
.	many	12	TRBV27	TRBJ2-7	TGTGCCAGCGGGAGAACAGGGACCGAGCAGTACTTC	CASGRTGTEQYF
.	many	14	TRBV10-3	TRBJ2-3	TGTGCCATCAGTGACCCTGGCCCGACAGATACGCAGTATTTT	CAISDPGPTDTQYF
TRBD1	many	15	TRBV20-1	TRBJ1-5	TGCAGTGTCTTGGACAGGGAATATAGCAATCAGCCCCAGCATTTT	CSVLDREYSNQPQHF
TRBD1	many	12	TRBV7-2	TRBJ2-7	TGTGCCAGCAGCTTAGACAGGGGCGAGCAGTACTTC	CASSLDRGEQYF